Given below is one TCR beta chain in context. The repertoire was sequenced with immunoSEQ multiplex PCR; TCRdb's copy has only in-frame clones and lacks some. This sample has fewer than 250,000 clones, with nearly 95% found just once. This sample was taken from a study of blood T cell repertoires in COVID-19. Looking at the study overall: Samples came from the United States, Italy and Spain, spanning acute and convalescent COVID-19. From T cells, B-cell-depleted T cells, or PBMCs came the material, which was cDNA or gDNA.

Patients in Seattle were enrolled during active infection, then followed longitudinally. The J segment lost 5 bases and the V segment lost 5 bases, leaving 10 bases of the junction unmatched. This CDR3 spans 16 amino acids. CDR1 and CDR2 from the germline V gene are LNHNV and YYDKDF (reference sequence). This receptor was taken from a man in his thirties or forties with COVID-19, enrolled during active disease. The sample was peripheral blood. The V call is TRBV15, the J call TRBJ2-1, with 9 bases fitting TRBD2. The CDR3 loop reads CATSGPRRGGNNEQFF. The CDR3 nucleotides are TGTGCCACCAGCGGGCCGCGGCGGGGGGGAAACAATGAGCAGTTCTTC.